The 12 T cell receptor beta chains reported below all come from one sample, sequenced in a study of regulatory T cells in long-lasting Graves disease. Documented time point: persistent/refractory GD, antithyroid drugs over 5 years with positive TRAb. PBMC RNA served as the TCR library source. iRepertoire HTBI primers and Arm-PCR of CDR3 regions built TCR beta libraries. In TCRdb, the multiplex PCR reads were re-called with MiXCR into one record per CDR3 protein. This sample yields about 340,000 distinct CDR3 sequences, of which 15% to 20% are seen a single time; over 25% belongs to the top ten. The material sequenced was peripheral blood mononuclear cells (PBMCs), taken when the disease was refractory, from a patient treated with antithyroid drugs. These receptors were collected from a female donor with Graves disease.

Of note for this clonotype: One base separates it from a far larger clone, so it is likely a read error. V usage is TRBV28 and J usage is TRBJ2-7, with TRBD1 matching 7 bases. The DNA end lines up better with TRBJ2-5; the J call may be wrong. Germline lookup yields CDR1 MDHEN and CDR2 SYDVKM. CDR3 length equals 15 residues. CDR3 coding DNA: TGTGTCAGCAGCATCCGGCTTAGGGGGCGGGAGACCCAGTACTTC. The encoded protein is CVSSIRLRGRETQYF.

This clonotype was seen more than once but under ten times. The V call is TRBV11-2, the J call TRBJ2-2, with 8 nucleotides matching TRBD2. V lost 1 base to trimming and J lost 4 bases; unmatched junction nucleotides: 2. Germline V gene data show CDR1 as SGHAT and CDR2 as FQNNGV. This CDR3 contains 15 residues. The CDR3 protein is CASSLVRGGTGELFF. The CDR3 nucleotides read TGTGCCAGCAGCTTAGTACGGGGGGGCACCGGGGAGCTGTTTTTT.

V usage is TRBV20-1 and J usage is TRBJ1-1; TRBD1 might be the D (6 bases). This CDR3 is built from 16 residues. V lost 1 base and J lost 1, with 16 bases in between. The germline CDR1 and CDR2 sequences are DFQATT and SNEGSKA (reference sequence). CDR3 amino acids: CSARVPGARGNTEAFF. The CDR3 nucleotides are TGCAGTGCTAGAGTCCCCGGTGCCAGGGGGAACACTGAAGCTTTCTTT.

This clonotype was seen many times. V and J are TRBV28 and TRBJ1-1; 7 positions match TRBD1. The junction had 12 bases not matched to a gene; V was cut back by 10 bases and J by 1 base. The germline gives CDR1 MDHEN, CDR2 SYDVKM. This CDR3 has 15 amino acids. CDR3 bases: TGTGCCATCCTCAGGGGGGGGGCCGGGAACACTGAAGCTTTCTTT. Its protein product is CAILRGGAGNTEAFF.

The rearrangement uses TRBV7-2 and TRBJ2-1, with D perhaps TRBD2 (6 bases). This CDR3 spans 14 amino acids. The V and J ends lost 5 bases and 7 bases respectively, with 15 bases between them. Germline V gives CDR1 SGHTA, CDR2 FQGNSA. The DNA of the CDR3 is TGTGCCAGCAGCGGGCGGGGTAGGGGTAATGAGCAGTTCTTC. It encodes CASSGRGRGNEQFF.

In its sample, this clonotype was seen a few times. The V gene is TRBV9, the J gene TRBJ2-5; D not certain. The CDR3 covers 13 residues. CDR1 and CDR2 from the germline V gene are SGDLS and YYNGEE. The V gene lost 4 bases and the J gene lost 5 bases, with 12 bases spanning the gap. The CDR3 region has the DNA TGTGCCAGCAGCCCTAGAGCCCCCGAGACCCAGTACTTC. Translated: CASSPRAPETQYF.

The chain joins TRBV3-1 to TRBJ2-7, with D possibly being TRBD2 (6 bases). This CDR3 comprises 14 residues. With 3 bases removed from V and 0 bases from J, the gap between germline ends came to 9 bases. Germline CDR1 LGHDT, CDR2 YNNKEL (reference sequence). The CDR3 protein is CASSQGGVSYEQYF. The CDR3 bases are TGTGCCAGCAGCCAGGGGGGAGTCTCCTACGAGCAGTACTTC.

This clonotype was seen repeatedly, ten times or more. V is TRBV18 and J is TRBJ1-1, with a weak D call TRBD1 (5 bases). The germline V and J ends were trimmed by 0 bases and 3 bases, with 5 bases remaining between them. Germline V CDR1 and CDR2: KGHSH, LQKENI. The CDR3 totals 13 residues. The CDR3: CASSPPGHTEAFF. The CDR3 DNA reads TGTGCCAGCTCACCACCGGGGCACACTGAAGCTTTCTTT.

In its sample, this clonotype was seen a few times. V and J are TRBV30 and TRBJ1-4; no clear D. Germline loops: CDR1 GTSNPN, CDR2 SVGIG (reference sequence). V was shortened by 3 bases and J by 8 bases, with 16 bases between the two germline ends. The CDR3 totals 14 residues. CDR3 amino acids: CAWRLPGYGEKLFF. Written as DNA, the CDR3 is TGTGCCTGGAGGCTCCCCGGATATGGGGAAAAACTGTTTTTT.

Only a few counts were recorded for this clonotype. The DNA for the CDR3 is TGTGCCAGCAGCAATACCCGGGGGAGTCCGGGACAGGGGATTGGAGAGACCCAGTACTTC. Translation gives CASSNTRGSPGQGIGETQYF. The chain carries TRBV3-1 and TRBJ2-5; 10 positions agree with TRBD1. The CDR3 sequence is 20 residues long. V gave up 5 bases and J gave up 4 bases; unmatched junction bases: 22. Germline lookup yields CDR1 LGHDT and CDR2 YNNKEL (reference sequence).

This clonotype was seen more than once but under ten times. The rearrangement uses TRBV5-6 and TRBJ1-6; D might be TRBD1 (5 bases). The CDR3 is made up of 12 amino acids. Trimming shortened V by 5 bases and J by 14 bases, and 14 bases separated the two germline ends. Germline assignment: CDR1 SGHDT and CDR2 YYEEEE. The CDR3: CASSGGGTSLHF. The DNA for the CDR3 is TGTGCCAGCAGTGGGGGGGGGACGTCCCTCCACTTT.

This clonotype was seen at least ten times. V gene TRBV28 combines with J gene TRBJ2-7, with 8 bases matching TRBD1. This CDR3 spans 13 amino acids. V was pared by 8 bases and J by 0 bases, with 3 bases of the junction left unmatched. The germline gives CDR1 MDHEN, CDR2 SYDVKM. The CDR3 DNA is TGTGCCAGCGGCAGGGGGCACTCCTACGAGCAGTACTTC. Protein product: CASGRGHSYEQYF.